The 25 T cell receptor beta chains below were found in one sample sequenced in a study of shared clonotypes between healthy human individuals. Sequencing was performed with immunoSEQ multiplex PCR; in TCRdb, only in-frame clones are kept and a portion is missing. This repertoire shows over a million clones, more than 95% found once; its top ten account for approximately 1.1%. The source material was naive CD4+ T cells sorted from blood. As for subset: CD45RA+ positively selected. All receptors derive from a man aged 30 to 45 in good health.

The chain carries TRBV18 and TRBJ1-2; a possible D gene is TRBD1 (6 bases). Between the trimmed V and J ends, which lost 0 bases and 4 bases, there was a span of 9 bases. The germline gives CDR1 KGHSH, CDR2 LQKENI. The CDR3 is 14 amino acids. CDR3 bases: TGTGCCAGCTCACCACCGGGGGCCATCTATGGCTACACCTTC. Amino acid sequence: CASSPPGAIYGYTF.

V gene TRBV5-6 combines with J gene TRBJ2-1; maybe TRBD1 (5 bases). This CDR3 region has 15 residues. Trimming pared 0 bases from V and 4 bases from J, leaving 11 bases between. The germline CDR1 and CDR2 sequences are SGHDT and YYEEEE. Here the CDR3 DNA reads TGTGCCAGCAGCTTGGGACAGCCCACTTACAATGAGCAGTTCTTC. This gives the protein CASSLGQPTYNEQFF.

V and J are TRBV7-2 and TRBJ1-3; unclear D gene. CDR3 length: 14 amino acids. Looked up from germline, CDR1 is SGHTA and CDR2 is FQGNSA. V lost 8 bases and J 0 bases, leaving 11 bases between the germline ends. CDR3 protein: CASGLQGSGNTIYF. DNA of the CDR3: TGTGCCAGCGGCCTCCAAGGCTCTGGAAACACCATATATTTT.

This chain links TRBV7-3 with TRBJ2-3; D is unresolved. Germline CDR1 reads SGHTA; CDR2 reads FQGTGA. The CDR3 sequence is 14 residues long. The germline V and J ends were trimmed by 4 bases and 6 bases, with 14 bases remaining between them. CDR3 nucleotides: TGTGCCAGCAGCTCCAACGGTCCAGCGGATACGCAGTATTTT. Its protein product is CASSSNGPADTQYF. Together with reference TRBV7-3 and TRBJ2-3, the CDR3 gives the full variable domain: GAGVSQTPSNKVTEKGKYVELRCDPISGHTALYWYRQSLGQGPEFLIYFQGTGAADDSGLPNDRFFAVRPEGSVSTLKIQRTERGDSAVYLCASSSNGPADTQYFGPGTRLTVL.

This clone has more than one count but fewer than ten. DNA of the CDR3: TGTGCCAGCAGCTTAGATTTCCAGGTCGCTTTCTTT. Translation: CASSLDFQVAFF. The genes are TRBV7-6 and TRBJ1-1, with unresolved D. CDR1 is SGHVS and CDR2 is FNYEAQ in the germline V gene. CDR3 size: 12 residues. V was cut by 1 base and J by 11 bases, with 11 bases left in between. Combining the CDR3 with reference TRBV7-6 and TRBJ1-1 gives the whole variable domain GAGVSQSPRYKVTKRGQDVALRCDPISGHVSLYWYRQALGQGPEFLTYFNYEAQQDKSGLPNDRFSAERPEGSISTLTIQRTEQRDSAMYRCASSLDFQVAFFGQGTRLTVV.

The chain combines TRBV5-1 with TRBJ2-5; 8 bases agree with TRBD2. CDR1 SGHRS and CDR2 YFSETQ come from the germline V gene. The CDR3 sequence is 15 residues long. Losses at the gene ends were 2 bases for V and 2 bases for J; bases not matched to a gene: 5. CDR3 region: CASSFGLAVQETQYF. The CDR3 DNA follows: TGCGCCAGCAGCTTTGGACTAGCTGTTCAAGAGACCCAGTACTTC.

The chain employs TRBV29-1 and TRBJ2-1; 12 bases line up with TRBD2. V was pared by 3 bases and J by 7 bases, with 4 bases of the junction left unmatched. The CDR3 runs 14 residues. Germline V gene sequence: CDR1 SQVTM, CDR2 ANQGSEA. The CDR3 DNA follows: TGCAGCGTTGACCGACTAGCGGGAGCTAATGAGCAGTTCTTC. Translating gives CSVDRLAGANEQFF.

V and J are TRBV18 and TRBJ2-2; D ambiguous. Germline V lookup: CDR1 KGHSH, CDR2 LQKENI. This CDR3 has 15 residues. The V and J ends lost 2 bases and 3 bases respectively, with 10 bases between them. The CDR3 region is CASSPIRQDTGELFF. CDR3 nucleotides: TGTGCCAGCTCACCAATAAGACAAGACACCGGGGAGCTGTTTTTT.

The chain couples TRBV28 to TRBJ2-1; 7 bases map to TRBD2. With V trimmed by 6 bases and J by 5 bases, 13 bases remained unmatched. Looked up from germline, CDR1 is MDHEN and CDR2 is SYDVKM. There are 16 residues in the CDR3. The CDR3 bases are TGTGCCAGCAGCCCTCCCCGGCTAGCGGCCGACAATGAGCAGTTCTTC. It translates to CASSPPRLAADNEQFF.

CDR3 in amino acids: CASSLGPGTGAHEQYF. The CDR3 DNA reads as TGTGCCAGCAGCTTGGGACCTGGGACAGGGGCCCACGAGCAGTACTTC. V gene TRBV5-4 combines with J gene TRBJ2-7, with TRBD1 matching over 10 bases. CDR3 length equals 16 residues. From germline, CDR1 is SGHNT and CDR2 YYREEE (reference sequence). V shed 0 bases, J shed 5 bases, and the junction held 8 bases outside the gene matches.

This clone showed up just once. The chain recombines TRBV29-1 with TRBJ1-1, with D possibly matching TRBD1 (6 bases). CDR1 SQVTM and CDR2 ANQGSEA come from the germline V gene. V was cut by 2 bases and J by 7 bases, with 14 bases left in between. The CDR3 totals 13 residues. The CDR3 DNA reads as TGCAGCGTTGAACAGGGGAACGGCCATGAAGCTTTCTTT. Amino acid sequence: CSVEQGNGHEAFF.

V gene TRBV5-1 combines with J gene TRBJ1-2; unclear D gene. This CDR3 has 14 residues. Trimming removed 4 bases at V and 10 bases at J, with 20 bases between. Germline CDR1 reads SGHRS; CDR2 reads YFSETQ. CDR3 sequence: CASSLRTWGEDYTF. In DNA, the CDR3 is TGCGCCAGCAGCCTACGGACGTGGGGAGAGGACTACACCTTC.

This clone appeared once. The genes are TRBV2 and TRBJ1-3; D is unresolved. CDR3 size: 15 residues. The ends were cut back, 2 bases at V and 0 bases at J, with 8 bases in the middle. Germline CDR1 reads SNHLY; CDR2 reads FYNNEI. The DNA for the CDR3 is TGTGCCAGCAGTGAATTGGGGAGCTCTGGAAACACCATATATTTT. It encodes CASSELGSSGNTIYF.

The chain's CDR3 is CASSPIGTGELFF. The CDR3, as DNA: TGTGCCAGCAGCCCAATTGGTACCGGGGAGCTGTTTTTT. The chain couples TRBV7-3 to TRBJ2-2; D not resolved. Germline V gene sequence: CDR1 SGHTA, CDR2 FQGTGA. Trimming removed 5 bases from V and 5 bases from J, with 9 bases in between. This CDR3 comprises 13 residues.

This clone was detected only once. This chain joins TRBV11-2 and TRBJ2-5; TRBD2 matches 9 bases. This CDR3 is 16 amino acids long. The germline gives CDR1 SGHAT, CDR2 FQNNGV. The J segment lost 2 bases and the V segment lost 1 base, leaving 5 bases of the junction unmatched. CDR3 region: CASSLGASGIQETQYF. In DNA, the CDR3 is TGTGCCAGCAGCTTAGGCGCTAGCGGGATACAAGAGACCCAGTACTTC. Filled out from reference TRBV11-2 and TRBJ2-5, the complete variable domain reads EAGVAQSPRYKIIEKRQSVAFWCNPISGHATLYWYQQILGQGPKLLIQFQNNGVVDDSQLPKDRFSAERLKGVDSTLKIQPAKLEDSAVYLCASSLGASGIQETQYFGPGTRLLVL.

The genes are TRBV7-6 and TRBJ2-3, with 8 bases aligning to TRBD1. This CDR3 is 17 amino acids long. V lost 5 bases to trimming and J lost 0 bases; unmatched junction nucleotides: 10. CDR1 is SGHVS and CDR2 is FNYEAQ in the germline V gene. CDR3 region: CASSPRGRDRSTDTQYF. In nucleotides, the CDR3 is TGTGCCAGCAGCCCTAGGGGACGGGACAGGAGCACAGATACGCAGTATTTT. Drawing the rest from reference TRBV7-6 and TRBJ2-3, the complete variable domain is GAGVSQSPRYKVTKRGQDVALRCDPISGHVSLYWYRQALGQGPEFLTYFNYEAQQDKSGLPNDRFSAERPEGSISTLTIQRTEQRDSAMYRCASSPRGRDRSTDTQYFGPGTRLTVL.

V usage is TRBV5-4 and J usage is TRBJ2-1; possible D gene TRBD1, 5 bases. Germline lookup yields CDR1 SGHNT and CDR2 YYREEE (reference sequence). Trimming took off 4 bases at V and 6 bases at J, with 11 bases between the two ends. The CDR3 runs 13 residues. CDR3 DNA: TGTGCCAGCAGCGTGACAGAGAGCAATGAGCAGTTCTTC. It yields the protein CASSVTESNEQFF.

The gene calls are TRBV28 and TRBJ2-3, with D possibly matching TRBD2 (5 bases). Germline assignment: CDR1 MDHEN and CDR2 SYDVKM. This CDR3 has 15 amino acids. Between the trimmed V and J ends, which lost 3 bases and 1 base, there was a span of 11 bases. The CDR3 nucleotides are TGTGCCAGCAGTTTTGTTATCGGGGGCACAGATACGCAGTATTTT. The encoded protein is CASSFVIGGTDTQYF.

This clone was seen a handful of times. The CDR3: CASSESVDTQYF. The CDR3 bases are TGTGCCAGCAGTGAATCCGTAGATACGCAGTATTTT. The chain employs TRBV2 and TRBJ2-3; D not certain. CDR1 and CDR2 (germline): SNHLY, FYNNEI. The length of the CDR3 is 12 residues. V shed 2 bases and J shed 5 bases, with 5 bases lying between them.

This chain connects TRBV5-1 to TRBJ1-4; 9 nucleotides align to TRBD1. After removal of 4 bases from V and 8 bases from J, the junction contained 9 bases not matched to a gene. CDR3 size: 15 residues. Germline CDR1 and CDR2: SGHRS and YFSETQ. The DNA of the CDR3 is TGCGCCAGCAGCCCCGGACAGGGGTGGTTGGAAAAACTGTTTTTT. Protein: CASSPGQGWLEKLFF.

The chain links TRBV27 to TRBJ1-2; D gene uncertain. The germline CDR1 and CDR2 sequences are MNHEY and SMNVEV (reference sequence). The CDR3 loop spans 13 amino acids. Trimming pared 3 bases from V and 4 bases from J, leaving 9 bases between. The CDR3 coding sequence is TGTGCCAGCAGTTTTTCGGAGAGCTATGGCTACACCTTC. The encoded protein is CASSFSESYGYTF.

This chain's CDR3 is CATSRRPGLAGYTGELFF. CDR3 DNA: TGTGCCACCAGCAGAAGACCGGGACTAGCGGGATACACCGGGGAGCTGTTTTTT. This rearrangement joins TRBV15 to TRBJ2-2; 13 bases line up with TRBD2. Trimming took 2 bases from V and 3 from J; bases not matched to a gene: 6. Germline CDR1 and CDR2: LNHNV and YYDKDF (reference sequence). The length of the CDR3 is 18 residues.

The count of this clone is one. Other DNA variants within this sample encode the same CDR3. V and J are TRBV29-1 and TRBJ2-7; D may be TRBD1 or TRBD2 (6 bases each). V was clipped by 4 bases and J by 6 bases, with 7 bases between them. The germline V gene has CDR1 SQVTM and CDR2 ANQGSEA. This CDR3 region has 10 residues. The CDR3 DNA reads TGCAGCGTTGGGGGGGCCGAGCAGTACTTC. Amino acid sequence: CSVGGAEQYF.

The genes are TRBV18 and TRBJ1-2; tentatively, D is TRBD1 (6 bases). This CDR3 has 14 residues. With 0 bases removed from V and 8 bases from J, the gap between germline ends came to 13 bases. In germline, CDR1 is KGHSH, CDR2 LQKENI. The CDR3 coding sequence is TGTGCCAGCTCACCACCCCACAGGGAGGGCGGCTACACCTTC. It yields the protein CASSPPHREGGYTF.

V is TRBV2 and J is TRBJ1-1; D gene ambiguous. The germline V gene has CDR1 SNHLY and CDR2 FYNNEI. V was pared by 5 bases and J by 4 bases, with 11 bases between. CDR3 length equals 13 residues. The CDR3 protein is CASSRQEGTEAFF. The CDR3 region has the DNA TGTGCCAGCAGTCGGCAGGAGGGCACTGAAGCTTTCTTT.